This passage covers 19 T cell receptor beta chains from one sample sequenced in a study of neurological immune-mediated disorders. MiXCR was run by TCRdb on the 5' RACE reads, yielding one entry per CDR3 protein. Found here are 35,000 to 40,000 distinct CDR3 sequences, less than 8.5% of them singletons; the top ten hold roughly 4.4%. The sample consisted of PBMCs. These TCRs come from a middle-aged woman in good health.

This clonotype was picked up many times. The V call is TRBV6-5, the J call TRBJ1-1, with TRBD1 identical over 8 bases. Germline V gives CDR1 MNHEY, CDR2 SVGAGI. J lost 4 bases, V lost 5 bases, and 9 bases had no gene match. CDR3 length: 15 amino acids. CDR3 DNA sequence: TGTGCCAGCAGTCCACGAGGACAGGGCCCCACTGAAGCTTTCTTT. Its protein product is CASSPRGQGPTEAFF.

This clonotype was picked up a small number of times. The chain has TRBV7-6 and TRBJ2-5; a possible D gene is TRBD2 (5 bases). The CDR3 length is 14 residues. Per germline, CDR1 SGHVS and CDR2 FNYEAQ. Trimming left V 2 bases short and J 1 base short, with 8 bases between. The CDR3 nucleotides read TGTGCCAGCAGCTTATCGGGGTTCCAAGAGACCCAGTACTTC. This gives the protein CASSLSGFQETQYF.

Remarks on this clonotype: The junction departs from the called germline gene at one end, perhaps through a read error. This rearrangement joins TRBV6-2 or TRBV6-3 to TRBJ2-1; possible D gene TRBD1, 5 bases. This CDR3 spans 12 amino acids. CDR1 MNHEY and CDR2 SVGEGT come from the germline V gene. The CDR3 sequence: CANRNTMNEPFF. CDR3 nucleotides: TGTGCCAACAGGAACACTATGAATGAGCCGTTCTTC.

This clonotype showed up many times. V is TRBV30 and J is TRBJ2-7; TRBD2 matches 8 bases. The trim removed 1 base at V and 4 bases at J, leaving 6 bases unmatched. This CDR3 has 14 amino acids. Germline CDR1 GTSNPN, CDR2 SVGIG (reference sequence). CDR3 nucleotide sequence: TGTGCCTGGAGTGGTACTAGCGGAGCTTACGAGCAGTACTTC. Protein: CAWSGTSGAYEQYF.

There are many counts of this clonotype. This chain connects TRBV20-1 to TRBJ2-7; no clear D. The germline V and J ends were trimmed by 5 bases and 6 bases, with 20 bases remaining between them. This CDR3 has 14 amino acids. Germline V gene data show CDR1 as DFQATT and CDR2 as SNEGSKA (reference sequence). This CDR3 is CSAPLRGRSAEQYF. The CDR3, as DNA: TGCAGTGCTCCCCTTCGCGGACGGAGCGCCGAGCAGTACTTC.

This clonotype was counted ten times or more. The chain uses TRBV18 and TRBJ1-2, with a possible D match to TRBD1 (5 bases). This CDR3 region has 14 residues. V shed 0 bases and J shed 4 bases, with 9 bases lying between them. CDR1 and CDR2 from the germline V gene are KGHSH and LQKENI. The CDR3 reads CASSPPGGSYGYTF. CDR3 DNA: TGTGCCAGCTCACCACCGGGGGGGTCCTATGGCTACACCTTC.

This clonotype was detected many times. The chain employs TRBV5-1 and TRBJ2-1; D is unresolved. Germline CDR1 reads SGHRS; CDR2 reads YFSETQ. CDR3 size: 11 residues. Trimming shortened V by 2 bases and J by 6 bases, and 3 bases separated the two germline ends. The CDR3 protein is CASSFTNEQFF. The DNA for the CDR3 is TGCGCCAGCAGCTTTACCAATGAGCAGTTCTTC.

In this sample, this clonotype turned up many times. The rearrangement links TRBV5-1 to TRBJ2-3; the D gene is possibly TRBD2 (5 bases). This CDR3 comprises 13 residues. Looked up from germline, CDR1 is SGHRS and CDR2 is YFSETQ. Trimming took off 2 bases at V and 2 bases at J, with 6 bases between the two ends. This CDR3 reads CASSFGLTDTQYF. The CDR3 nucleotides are TGCGCCAGCAGCTTTGGACTCACAGATACGCAGTATTTT.

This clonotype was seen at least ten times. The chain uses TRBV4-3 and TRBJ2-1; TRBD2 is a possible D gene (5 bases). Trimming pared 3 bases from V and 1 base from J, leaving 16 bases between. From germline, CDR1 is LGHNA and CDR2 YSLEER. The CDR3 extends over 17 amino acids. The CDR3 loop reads CASSQSREIWSYNEQFF. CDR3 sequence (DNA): TGCGCCAGCAGCCAGTCTCGGGAAATTTGGTCCTACAATGAGCAGTTCTTC.

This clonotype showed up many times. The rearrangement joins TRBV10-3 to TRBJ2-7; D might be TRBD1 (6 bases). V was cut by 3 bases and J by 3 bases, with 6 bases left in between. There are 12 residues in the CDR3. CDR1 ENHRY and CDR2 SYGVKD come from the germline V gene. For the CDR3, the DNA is TGTGCCATCAGTGACAGGGGCTACGAGCAGTACGTC. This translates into CAISDRGYEQYV.

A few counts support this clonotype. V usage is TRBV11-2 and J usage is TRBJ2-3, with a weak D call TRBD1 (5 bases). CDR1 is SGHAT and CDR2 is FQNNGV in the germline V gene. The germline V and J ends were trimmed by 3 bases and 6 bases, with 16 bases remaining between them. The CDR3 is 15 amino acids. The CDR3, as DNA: TGTGCCAGCAGCTTTCGGAACAGGACGTTGGATACGCAGTATTTT. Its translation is CASSFRNRTLDTQYF. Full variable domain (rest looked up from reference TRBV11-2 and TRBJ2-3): EAGVAQSPRYKIIEKRQSVAFWCNPISGHATLYWYQQILGQGPKLLIQFQNNGVVDDSQLPKDRFSAERLKGVDSTLKIQPAKLEDSAVYLCASSFRNRTLDTQYFGPGTRLTVL.

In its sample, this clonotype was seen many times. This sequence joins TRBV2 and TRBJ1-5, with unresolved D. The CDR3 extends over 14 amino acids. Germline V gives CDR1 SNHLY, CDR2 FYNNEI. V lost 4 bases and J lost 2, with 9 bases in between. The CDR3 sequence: CASSADGGNQPQHF. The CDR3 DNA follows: TGTGCCAGCAGTGCAGACGGAGGCAATCAGCCCCAGCATTTT.

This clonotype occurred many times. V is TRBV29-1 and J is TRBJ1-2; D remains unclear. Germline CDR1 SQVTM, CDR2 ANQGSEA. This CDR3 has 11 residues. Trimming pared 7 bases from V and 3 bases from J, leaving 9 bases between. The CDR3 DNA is TGCAGCGGCGGGCTAGACTATGGCTACACCTTC. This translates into CSGGLDYGYTF.

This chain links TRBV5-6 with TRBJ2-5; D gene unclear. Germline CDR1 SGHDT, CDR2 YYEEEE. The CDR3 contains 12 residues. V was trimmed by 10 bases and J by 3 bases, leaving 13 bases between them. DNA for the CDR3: TGTGCCTGCTGGCGAAGGGAAGAGACCCAGTACTTC. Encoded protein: CACWRREETQYF.

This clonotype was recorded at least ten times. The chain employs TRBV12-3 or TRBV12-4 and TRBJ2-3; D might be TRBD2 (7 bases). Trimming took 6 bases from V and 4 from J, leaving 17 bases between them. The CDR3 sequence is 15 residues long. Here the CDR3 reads CASSLHGGRADTQYF. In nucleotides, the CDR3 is TGTGCCAGCAGCCTCCACGGGGGGCGGGCAGATACGCAGTATTTT.

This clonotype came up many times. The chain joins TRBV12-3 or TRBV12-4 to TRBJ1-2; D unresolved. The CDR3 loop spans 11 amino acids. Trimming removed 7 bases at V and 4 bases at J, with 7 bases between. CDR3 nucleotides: TGTGCCAGCAAAGACGCCTATGGCTACACCTTC. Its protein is CASKDAYGYTF.

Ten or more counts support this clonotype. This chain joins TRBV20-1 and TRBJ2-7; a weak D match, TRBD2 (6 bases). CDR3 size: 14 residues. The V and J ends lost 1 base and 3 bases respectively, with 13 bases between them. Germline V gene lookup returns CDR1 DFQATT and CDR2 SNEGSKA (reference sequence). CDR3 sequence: CSARAPRDFYEQYF. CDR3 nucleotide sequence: TGCAGTGCTAGAGCTCCCAGGGACTTCTACGAGCAGTACTTC.

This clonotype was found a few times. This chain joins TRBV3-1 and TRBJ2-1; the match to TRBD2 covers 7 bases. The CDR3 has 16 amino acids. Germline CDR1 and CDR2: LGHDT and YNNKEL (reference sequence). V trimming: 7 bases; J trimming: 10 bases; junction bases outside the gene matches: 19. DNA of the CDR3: TGTGCCAGCACCCTAGCGTACGAGCGGGATAGAGGCGAGCAGTTCTTC. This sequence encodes CASTLAYERDRGEQFF.

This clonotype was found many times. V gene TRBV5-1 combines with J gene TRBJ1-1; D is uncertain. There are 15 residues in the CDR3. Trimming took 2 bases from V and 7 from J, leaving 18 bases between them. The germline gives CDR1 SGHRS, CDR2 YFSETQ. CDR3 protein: CASSFIGPDPHEAFF. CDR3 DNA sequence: TGCGCCAGCAGCTTCATTGGGCCAGACCCTCATGAAGCTTTCTTT.